The entry below gives a single TCR beta chain sequence along with its context. V was pared by 3 bases and J by 3 bases, with 11 bases between. Germline CDR1 is MDHEN and CDR2 is SYDVKM. This CDR3 region has 14 residues. Assay: immunoSEQ multiplex PCR; the TCRdb copy retains only in-frame clones and omits some. The sample shows approximately 250,000 clones, 88% of them seen only once. These data belong to a study of blood T cell repertoires in COVID-19. Study overall: The cDNA or gDNA used as material had been derived from T cells, B-cell-depleted T cells, or PBMCs.

This chain joins TRBV28 and TRBJ2-5, with D maybe TRBD2 (5 bases). Sequenced input: PBMCs or T cells enriched from blood (not recorded which). The TCR was taken from a woman aged 55-75 years in a cohort exposed to, infected with or recovered from COVID-19 (not recorded which). This CDR3 is CASSFLRREETQYF. CDR3 nucleotide sequence: TGTGCCAGCAGTTTCCTTAGGCGGGAAGAGACCCAGTACTTC. The complete variable domain, with remaining parts taken from reference TRBV28 and TRBJ2-5, reads DVKVTQSSRYLVKRTGEKVFLECVQDMDHENMFWYRQDPGLGLRLIYFSYDVKMKEKGDIPEGYSVSREKKERFSLILESASTNQTSMYLCASSFLRREETQYFGPGTRLLVL.